The rows below give T cell receptor beta chains drawn from one sample of a study of blood T cell repertoires in COVID-19. Measured with immunoSEQ multiplex PCR; TCRdb has only the in-frame clones, and not every one. The table records about 250,000 clones, roughly nine tenths of them present only once. Sequences were obtained from PBMCs or T cells enriched from blood (not recorded which). These receptor sequences come from a woman between 18 and 30 years old who had recovered from COVID-19. Both conserved end residues are part of each CDR3. D genes are given only for firm matches. Expanded clones get a size class; other rows say once, few or many, or leave the size out.

d_gene	j_gene	abundance	v_gene	CDR3nt	CDR3aa
.	TRBJ2-7	.	TRBV7-2	TGTGCCAGCAGCTCGACCGACGGGGGAATCTACGAGCAGTACTTC	CASSSTDGGIYEQYF
TRBD2	TRBJ2-3	.	TRBV27	TGTGCCAGCAGTTTATACAGTGGGCTAGCGGGGATAGATACGCAGTATTTT	CASSLYSGLAGIDTQYF
TRBD1	TRBJ1-4	.	TRBV6-5	TGTGCCAGCGGCAGGGGGATCAGCACTAATGAAAAACTGTTTTTT	CASGRGISTNEKLFF
TRBD1	TRBJ2-1	.	TRBV30	TGTGCCTGGAGTGTATCCCCAGGGGGCAATGAGCAGTTCTTC	CAWSVSPGGNEQFF
TRBD1	TRBJ2-2	.	TRBV29-1	TGCAGCGTTGAGTTAGGGGGCGCAGGCACCGGGGAGCTGTTTTTT	CSVELGGAGTGELFF
.	TRBJ1-1	.	TRBV10-1	TGCGCCAGTAACAGGGATTGGAGCACTGAAGCTTTCTTT	CASNRDWSTEAFF
.	TRBJ1-2	.	TRBV28	TGTGCCAGCAGTTTTTCAGAATCCTATGGCTACACCTTC	CASSFSESYGYTF
TRBD1	TRBJ2-5	.	TRBV19	TGTGCCAGTAGTCAAGTACGGCCGGGACAGGGACAAGAGACCCAGTACTTC	CASSQVRPGQGQETQYF
.	TRBJ1-2	once	TRBV10-2	TGCGCCAGCAGTGACAGGGTTGGCAACTATGGCTACACCTTC	CASSDRVGNYGYTF
TRBD1	TRBJ1-2	.	TRBV15	TGTGCCACCAGTGGCAGGGGGAACTATGGCTACACCTTC	CATSGRGNYGYTF
.	TRBJ1-5	.	TRBV5-4	TGTGCCAGCAGCTTGCACGGGGAGGGACAGCCCCAGCATTTT	CASSLHGEGQPQHF
TRBD2	TRBJ2-7	.	TRBV19	TGTGCCAGTAGTTCTGCGCGGGGGGGCGGTTACGAGCAGTACTTC	CASSSARGGGYEQYF
.	TRBJ1-4	.	TRBV15	TGTGCCACCAGCAGAGAGGGCAGGGGAAGTGAAAAACTGTTTTTT	CATSREGRGSEKLFF
TRBD1	TRBJ1-4	.	TRBV18	TGTGCCAGCTCCCCCGGGACAGGGGGCGCCGGGGGTAATGAAAAACTGTTTTTT	CASSPGTGGAGGNEKLFF
.	TRBJ1-2	.	TRBV5-1	TGCGCCAGCTTTAGGGAGAACTATGGCTACACCTTC	CASFRENYGYTF
.	TRBJ2-1	.	TRBV15	TGTGCCACCAGCAGAGCCCGTACAGGGCGCAATGAGCAGTTCTTC	CATSRARTGRNEQFF
TRBD1	TRBJ2-5	.	TRBV2	TGTGCCAGCAGGGGACAGAGTAGACAGACCCAGTACTTC	CASRGQSRQTQYF
TRBD1	TRBJ1-1	.	TRBV6-1	TGTGCCAGCAGTGAAAGGACAGGAGTCACTGAAGCTTTCTTT	CASSERTGVTEAFF
.	TRBJ1-3	once	TRBV5-1	TGCGCCAGCAGCTTGGATGGGACTGCAGGCTCTGGAAACACCATATATTTT	CASSLDGTAGSGNTIYF
TRBD1	TRBJ2-3	once	TRBV11-2	TGTGCCAGCAGCTCCGACAGGGACACTACAGATACGCAGTATTTT	CASSSDRDTTDTQYF
TRBD1	TRBJ1-1	.	TRBV5-1	TGCGCCAGCAGCTTTAGGGACAGAAACACTGAAGCTTTCTTT	CASSFRDRNTEAFF
TRBD2	TRBJ2-3	.	TRBV11-2	TGTGCCAGCAGCCAAGCGGGGGGGATCACAGATACGCAGTATTTT	CASSQAGGITDTQYF
TRBD1	TRBJ1-1	once	TRBV7-6	TGTGCCAGCAGCCCCTTTGGACAGGGAAAAACTGAAGCTTTCTTT	CASSPFGQGKTEAFF
.	TRBJ1-5	.	TRBV30	TGTGCCTGGACCCCCGACAGGAAAAATCAGCCCCAGCATTTT	CAWTPDRKNQPQHF
TRBD2	TRBJ2-5	.	TRBV5-1	TGCGCCAGCAGCCTGACTAGCGCCCAAGAGACCCAGTACTTC	CASSLTSAQETQYF
TRBD1	TRBJ1-2	few	TRBV6-5	TGTGCCAGCATCATAAACAGGGGCTATGGCTACACCTTC	CASIINRGYGYTF